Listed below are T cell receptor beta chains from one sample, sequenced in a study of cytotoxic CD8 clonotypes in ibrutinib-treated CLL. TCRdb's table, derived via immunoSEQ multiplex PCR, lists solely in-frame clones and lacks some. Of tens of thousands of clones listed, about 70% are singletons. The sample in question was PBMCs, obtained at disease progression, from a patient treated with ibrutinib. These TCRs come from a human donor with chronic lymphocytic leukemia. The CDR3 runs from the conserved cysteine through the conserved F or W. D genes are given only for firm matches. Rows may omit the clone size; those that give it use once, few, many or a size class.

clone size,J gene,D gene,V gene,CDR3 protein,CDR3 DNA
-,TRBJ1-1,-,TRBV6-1,CASSPQETGNTEAFF,TGTGCCAGCAGTCCTCAAGAAACGGGGAACACTGAAGCTTTCTTT
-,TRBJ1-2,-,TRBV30,CAWSVGGWDGYTF,TGTGCCTGGAGCGTAGGGGGGTGGGATGGCTACACCTTC
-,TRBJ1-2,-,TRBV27,CASSLNPTRGYTF,TGTGCCAGCAGTTTAAATCCGACTAGGGGCTACACCTTC
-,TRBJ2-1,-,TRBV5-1,CASSYRATGNEQFF,TGCGCCAGCAGCTACCGCGCAACGGGGAATGAGCAGTTCTTC
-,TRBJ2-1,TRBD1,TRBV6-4,CASSTGTGGDEQFF,TGTGCCAGCAGTACCGGGACAGGGGGCGATGAGCAGTTCTTC
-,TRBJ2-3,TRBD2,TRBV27,CASRPGLAGNTQYF,TGTGCCAGCAGACCGGGACTAGCGGGAAATACGCAGTATTTT
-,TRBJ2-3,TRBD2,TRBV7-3,CASSLGRGFLTDTQYF,TGTGCCAGCAGCTTGGGGCGGGGGTTCCTCACAGATACGCAGTATTTT
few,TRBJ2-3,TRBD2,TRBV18,CASSPLLADRHTDTQYF,TGTGCCAGCTCACCCCTACTAGCGGACAGACACACAGATACGCAGTATTTT
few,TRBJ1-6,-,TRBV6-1,CASSPARQGPLHF,TGTGCCAGCAGTCCAGCCCGCCAAGGGCCCCTCCACTTT
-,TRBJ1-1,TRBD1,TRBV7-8,CASSLTPGQGRAFF,TGTGCCAGCAGCCTAACTCCGGGACAGGGTAGAGCTTTCTTT
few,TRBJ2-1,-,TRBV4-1,CASSFRPGYNEQFF,TGCGCCAGCAGCTTTCGCCCGGGTTACAATGAGCAGTTCTTC
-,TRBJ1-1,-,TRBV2,CASRLFGNTEAFF,TGTGCCAGCAGGTTATTCGGAAACACTGAAGCTTTCTTT
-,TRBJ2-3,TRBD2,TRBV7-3,CASSLTVATSGSSDTQYF,TGTGCCAGCAGCTTAACAGTAGCCACTAGCGGGAGCTCAGATACGCAGTATTTT
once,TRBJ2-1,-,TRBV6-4,CASSPLGSVGSYNEQFF,TGTGCCAGCAGTCCCCTTGGGTCTGTCGGCTCCTACAATGAGCAGTTCTTC
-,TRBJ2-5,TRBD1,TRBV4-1,CASSSGDSGQETQYF,TGCGCCAGCAGCAGTGGGGACAGCGGCCAAGAGACCCAGTACTTC
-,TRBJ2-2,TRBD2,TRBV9,CASSVVSGSVVGELFF,TGTGCCAGCAGCGTAGTTAGCGGGAGTGTCGTCGGGGAGCTGTTTTTT
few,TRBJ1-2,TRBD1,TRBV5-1,CASSFSPSGTVYGYTF,TGCGCCAGCAGCTTTAGCCCCTCCGGGACAGTCTATGGCTACACCTTC
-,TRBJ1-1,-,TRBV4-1,CASSRSGGHDLNTEAFF,TGCGCCAGCAGCCGGTCCGGGGGCCATGATTTGAACACTGAAGCTTTCTTT
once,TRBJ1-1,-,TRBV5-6,CASSLFSPTEAFF,TGTGCCAGCAGCTTGTTTAGCCCCACTGAAGCTTTCTTT
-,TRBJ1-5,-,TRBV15,CATSRVNSNQPQHF,TGTGCCACCAGCAGAGTGAATTCGAATCAGCCCCAGCATTTT
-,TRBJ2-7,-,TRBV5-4,CASSLEWSTRYEQYF,TGTGCCAGCAGCTTGGAGTGGTCGACTCGCTACGAGCAGTACTTC
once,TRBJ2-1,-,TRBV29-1,CSVGGAGYNEQFF,TGCAGCGTTGGGGGGGCGGGATACAATGAGCAGTTCTTC
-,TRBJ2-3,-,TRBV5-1,CASSPTPGDPPDTQYF,TGCGCCAGCAGCCCCACCCCAGGGGACCCCCCAGATACGCAGTATTTT
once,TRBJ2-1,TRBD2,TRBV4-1,CASSRPSGRGDEQFF,TGCGCCAGCAGCCGGCCTAGCGGGAGAGGGGATGAGCAGTTCTTC
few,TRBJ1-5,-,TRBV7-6,CASSLDSFQPQHF,TGTGCCAGCAGCCTCGACAGCTTCCAGCCCCAGCATTTT
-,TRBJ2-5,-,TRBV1,CTSSQPLGLASQETQYF,TGCACCAGCAGCCAACCCTTGGGGCTAGCATCCCAAGAGACCCAGTACTTC
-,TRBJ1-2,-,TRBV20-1,CSASPIYGYTF,TGCAGTGCTAGTCCGATTTATGGCTACACCTTC
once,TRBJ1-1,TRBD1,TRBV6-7,CASSPLGRGPVNTEAFF,TGTGCCAGCAGCCCTTTGGGGAGGGGGCCGGTGAACACTGAAGCTTTCTTT
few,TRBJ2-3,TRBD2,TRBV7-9,CASSIGLAESFF,TGTGCCAGCAGCATAGGACTAGCGGAATCCTTTTTT
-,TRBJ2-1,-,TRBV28,CAIGSTYNEQFF,TGTGCCATAGGTAGCACCTACAATGAGCAGTTCTTC
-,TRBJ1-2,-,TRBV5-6,CASSLSFPGDFYGYTF,TGTGCCAGCAGCTTGTCGTTTCCAGGTGATTTCTATGGCTACACCTTC
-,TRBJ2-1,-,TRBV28,CASSRGGITMYNEQFF,TGTGCCAGCTCGAGAGGGGGGATAACTATGTACAATGAGCAGTTCTTC
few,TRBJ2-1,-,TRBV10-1,CASSLAAEPYNEQFF,TGCGCCAGCTCTTTAGCGGCGGAACCCTACAATGAGCAGTTCTTC
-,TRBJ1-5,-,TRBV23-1,CASSQSAVENQPQHF,TGCGCCAGCAGTCAATCGGCCGTCGAAAATCAGCCCCAGCATTTT
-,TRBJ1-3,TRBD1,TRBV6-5,CASSYSYRGQDTIYF,TGTGCCAGCAGTTATTCATACAGGGGGCAGGACACCATATATTTT
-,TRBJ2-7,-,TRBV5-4,CASSSTEQGTADEQYF,TGTGCCAGCAGCTCAACCGAACAGGGAACGGCGGACGAGCAGTACTTC
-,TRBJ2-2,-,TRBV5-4,CASSSTRAGELFF,TGTGCCAGCAGCTCGACCCGGGCCGGGGAGCTGTTTTTT
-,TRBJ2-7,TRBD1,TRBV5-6,CASSGGQGYYEQYF,TGTGCCAGCAGCGGGGGACAGGGGTACTACGAGCAGTACTTC
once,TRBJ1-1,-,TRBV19,CASSIDPRLMNTEAFF,TGTGCCAGTAGTATAGATCCCCGTTTGATGAACACTGAAGCTTTCTTT
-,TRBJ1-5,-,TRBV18,CASSPPGGNQPQHF,TGTGCCAGCTCACCACCGGGGGGCAATCAGCCCCAGCATTTT
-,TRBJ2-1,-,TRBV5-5,CASRDGTNEQFF,TGTGCCAGCAGGGACGGAACCAATGAGCAGTTCTTC
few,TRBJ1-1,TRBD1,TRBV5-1,CASSPNPDRGGTEAFF,TGCGCCAGCAGCCCGAATCCCGACAGGGGGGGGACTGAAGCTTTCTTT